These T cell receptor beta chains were read from a single sample in a study of circulating CD8 cells and anti-PD-1 response in melanoma. Each CDR3 protein gets one entry after TCRdb re-called the reads with MiXCR. The sample yields more than 850 distinct CDR3 sequences, approximately 8.4% seen once. The sample in question was CD8+ T cells from PBMCs, obtained at baseline or after one month of anti-PD-1 therapy (not recorded which). The receptors originated from a human donor with melanoma. The CDR3 runs from the conserved cysteine through the conserved F or W. The order of the fields is D gene, J gene, clone size, V gene, CDR3 protein, CDR3 DNA. A D gene is named only where the DNA matches it firmly. Clone size is given as once, few, many, or a class for an expanded clone.

. TRBJ2-7 large TRBV7-3 CASSLNLRDEQYF TGTGCCAGCAGCTTGAATTTACGGGACGAGCAGTACTTC
. TRBJ1-1 large TRBV28 CASNAVNTEAFF TGTGCCAGCAATGCGGTAAACACTGAAGCTTTCTTT
. TRBJ1-1 large TRBV5-8 CASSLGWNTEAFF TGTGCCAGCAGCCTTGGGTGGAACACTGAAGCTTTCTTT
TRBD1 TRBJ2-1 medium-sized TRBV27 CASTGTATYNEQFF TGTGCCAGCACCGGGACAGCAACCTACAATGAGCAGTTCTTC
TRBD1 TRBJ1-2 medium-sized TRBV27 CASSPGQSYGYTF TGTGCCAGCAGTCCGGGACAGAGCTATGGCTACACCTTC
. TRBJ2-7 medium-sized TRBV5-4 CASTFGGGPSGQYF TGTGCCAGCACCTTCGGTGGGGGCCCCTCAGGGCAGTACTTC
. TRBJ2-7 few TRBV5-1 CASSLGVGYEQYF TGCGCCAGCAGCTTGGGGGTGGGCTACGAGCAGTACTTC
. TRBJ2-7 large TRBV5-5 CASSLVYEQYF TGTGCCAGCAGCTTGGTTTACGAGCAGTACTTC
. TRBJ2-3 few TRBV5-6 CASSSYTDTQYF TGTGCCAGCAGCTCATACACAGATACGCAGTATTTT
TRBD2 TRBJ2-1 large TRBV19 CATQRTGGYNEQFF TGTGCCACTCAGAGGACGGGGGGCTACAATGAGCAGTTCTTC
. TRBJ2-3 medium-sized TRBV28 CASSLREGGPGDTQYF TGTGCCAGCAGCCTCCGAGAGGGGGGGCCGGGAGATACGCAGTATTTT
TRBD1 TRBJ1-2 large TRBV7-9 CASSETGQGYTF TGTGCCAGCAGCGAAACGGGACAGGGCTACACCTTC
. TRBJ2-7 large TRBV9 CASSEGTGYEQYF TGTGCCAGCAGCGAGGGGACGGGCTACGAGCAGTACTTC
TRBD2 TRBJ2-7 medium-sized TRBV20-1 CSARDATSGSYEQYF TGCAGTGCTAGAGATGCGACTAGCGGGAGCTACGAGCAGTACTTC
. TRBJ1-2 medium-sized TRBV27 CASSLTAGGGGGYTF TGTGCCAGCAGTTTAACGGCCGGGGGCGGGGGCGGCTACACCTTC
. TRBJ2-1 large TRBV28 CASSFPSSYNEQFF TGTGCCAGCAGTTTCCCAAGCTCCTACAATGAGCAGTTCTTC